One and the same sample provided the 25 T cell receptor beta chains below, sequenced in a study of T-cell reconstitution after alpha-beta-depleted transplantation in children. Construction of the TCRbeta library involved unique molecular identifiers. TCRdb itself ran the PCR reads through MiXCR, one entry per CDR3 protein. The data contain about 980,000 distinct CDR3 sequences, roughly 29% of them singletons. The sequencing used PBMCs, mostly from graft donor cells, collected 360 days after TCRalphabeta/CD19-depleted stem cell transplant. All receptors derive from a boy under two years old who had a stem cell transplant for SCID, so the T cells may come from the graft donor.

The chain is built from TRBV7-3 and TRBJ2-2; tentatively, D is TRBD2 (5 bases). Germline-derived CDR1 and CDR2 are SGHTA and FQGTGA. The CDR3 loop spans 14 amino acids. Trimming took 5 bases from V and 3 from J, leaving 10 bases between them. The CDR3: CASSKAGDTGELFF. The DNA for the CDR3 is TGTGCCAGCAGCAAGGCCGGGGACACCGGGGAGCTGTTTTTT.

This clonotype was counted only a few times. J is TRBJ1-2 and V is TRBV5-1; the match to TRBD1 covers 7 bases. The CDR3 extends over 14 amino acids. Germline assignment: CDR1 SGHRS and CDR2 YFSETQ. Germline trimming cut 4 bases from V and 4 bases from J; bases unmatched to any gene: 7. The CDR3 DNA reads as TGCGCCAGCAGCCTGAGGGACAGAAGCTATGGCTACACCTTC. Amino acids: CASSLRDRSYGYTF.

This clonotype was seen only a few times. J is TRBJ2-5 and V is TRBV21-1; the table's D call, TRBD2, was not checked against the DNA. TRBV21-1 is a pseudogene locus. The CDR3 has 16 residues. CDR3 sequence (DNA): TGTGCCAGCAGCAATAACCCTTGGGACTTCCAAGAGACCCAGTACTTC. It yields the protein CASSNNPWDFQETQYF.

The V and J genes are TRBV4-1 and TRBJ2-3, with 10 bases lining up with TRBD2. Germline assignment: CDR1 MGHRA and CDR2 YSYEKL. Unmatched junction bases numbered 7, after V lost 2 bases and J lost 5 bases. The length of the CDR3 is 16 residues. The CDR3 sequence: CASSQRASGGGDTQYF. The CDR3 nucleotides are TGCGCCAGCAGCCAACGGGCTAGCGGGGGAGGAGATACGCAGTATTTT.

The J gene is TRBJ1-2, the V gene TRBV5-6; no reliable D call. Germline loops: CDR1 SGHDT, CDR2 YYEEEE. The CDR3 covers 14 residues. The germline V and J ends were trimmed by 1 base and 5 bases, with 12 bases remaining between them. CDR3 sequence reads: CASSLYTGIYGYTF. DNA for the CDR3: TGTGCCAGCAGCTTGTATACTGGAATATATGGCTACACCTTC.

The chain recombines TRBV4-1 with TRBJ1-6; D may be TRBD1 (5 bases). Germline CDR1 MGHRA, CDR2 YSYEKL. The CDR3 is made up of 21 amino acids. Trimming pared 4 bases from V and 0 bases from J, leaving 25 bases between. The CDR3 nucleotides read TGCGCCAGCAGCCTAAGTAGGACCCCCCCAGGGACGAGCTCCTATAATTCACCCCTCCACTTT. Residues: CASSLSRTPPGTSSYNSPLHF.

This clonotype occurred a few times. The V call is TRBV5-5, the J call TRBJ2-1; TRBD1 matches 7 bases. The CDR3 is made up of 14 amino acids. V lost 4 bases, J lost 5 bases, and 6 bases stayed unmatched. CDR1 and CDR2 (germline): SGHKS, YYEKEE (reference sequence). The CDR3 reads CASSPWDSHNEQFF. CDR3 nucleotides: TGTGCCAGCAGCCCCTGGGACAGCCACAATGAGCAGTTCTTC.

This clonotype was detected only a few times. The chain links TRBV6-5 to TRBJ1-2; D remains ambiguous. Trimming pared 0 bases from V and 2 bases from J, leaving 13 bases between. Germline assignment: CDR1 MNHEY and CDR2 SVGAGI. The CDR3 runs 16 residues. CDR3 amino acids: CASSYSPHQNNYGYTF. The CDR3 DNA sequence: TGTGCCAGCAGTTACTCCCCCCATCAGAACAACTATGGCTACACCTTC.

The chain carries TRBV12-3 or TRBV12-4 and TRBJ1-2, with 8 bases lining up with TRBD1. The CDR3 runs 17 residues. After removal of 2 bases from V and 3 bases from J, the junction contained 11 bases not matched to a gene. The CDR3: CASSLKNRGNIDYGYTF. CDR3 sequence (DNA): TGTGCCAGCAGTTTAAAAAACAGGGGGAATATAGACTATGGCTACACCTTC.

V gene TRBV5-1 combines with J gene TRBJ2-6, with a possible D match to TRBD2 (7 bases). V was shortened by 4 bases and J by 4 bases, with 21 bases between the two germline ends. Germline V gene sequence: CDR1 SGHRS, CDR2 YFSETQ. The CDR3 totals 18 residues. The CDR3 loop reads CASSPGGLAIAGANVLTF. For the CDR3, the DNA is TGCGCCAGCAGCCCGGGGGGCCTCGCAATTGCCGGGGCCAACGTCCTGACTTTC. Combining the CDR3 with reference TRBV5-1 and TRBJ2-6 gives the whole variable domain KAGVTQTPRYLIKTRGQQVTLSCSPISGHRSVSWYQQTPGQGLQFLFEYFSETQRNKGNFPGRFSGRQFSNSRSEMNVSTLELGDSALYLCASSPGGLAIAGANVLTFGAGSRLTVL.

V and J are TRBV7-8 and TRBJ2-1; D ambiguous. Germline loops: CDR1 SGHVS, CDR2 FQNEAQ. This CDR3 spans 14 amino acids. Trimming pared 1 base from V and 2 bases from J, leaving 6 bases between. In DNA, the CDR3 is TGTGCCAGCAGCTTAGTCCCCGCCTACAATGAGCAGTTCTTC. Translated, it gives CASSLVPAYNEQFF.

At least ten counts were recorded for this clonotype. The J gene is TRBJ2-7, the V gene TRBV7-2, with D possibly matching TRBD2 (5 bases). The CDR3 totals 15 residues. Germline CDR1 and CDR2: SGHTA and FQGNSA. V was shortened by 1 base and J by 3 bases, with 13 bases between the two germline ends. CDR3 region: CASSLGGPSHYEQYF. Here the CDR3 DNA reads TGTGCCAGCAGCTTAGGAGGGCCTAGCCACTACGAGCAGTACTTC.

With respect to this clonotype: The junction departs from germline at one end; a sequencing error may be responsible. This chain connects TRBV4-1 to TRBJ1-1; no reliable D call. The CDR3 contains 17 residues. Germline V gene lookup returns CDR1 MGHRA and CDR2 YSYEKL. The CDR3 DNA reads TGCGTCAGCAGCCTCCAGGTGGGCCGGCTAATGGGGACTGAAGCTTTCTTT. This translates into CVSSLQVGRLMGTEAFF.

CDR3 loop: CAAGGAFIESTDTQYF. The CDR3 nucleotides read TGTGCAGCGGGGGGGGCTTTCATCGAGAGCACAGATACGCAGTATTTT. The chain combines TRBV27 with TRBJ2-3; TRBD2 matches at 10 bases. Germline values: CDR1 MNHEY, CDR2 SMNVEV (reference sequence). The CDR3 spans 16 residues.

This clonotype has just a few counts. The gene calls are TRBV6-5 and TRBJ2-5; TRBD2 matches 7 bases. Germline CDR1 MNHEY, CDR2 SVGAGI. V dropped 1 base and J dropped 4; count of bases not matched to a gene: 6. CDR3 length: 15 residues. The CDR3 DNA reads TGTGCCAGCAGTTACTTGGGGGGGAGGAGAGAGACCCAGTACTTC. Its protein is CASSYLGGRRETQYF.

The chain has TRBV5-1 and TRBJ2-1, with D possibly TRBD2 on 6 matching bases. Trimming stripped 3 bases from V and 0 bases from J, with 13 bases between. Germline V gene sequence: CDR1 SGHRS, CDR2 YFSETQ. The CDR3 contains 16 residues. The DNA for the CDR3 is TGCGCCAGCAGCTCCCGGACTACCAACTCCTACAATGAGCAGTTCTTC. It translates to CASSSRTTNSYNEQFF.

In its sample, this clonotype was seen a few times. V is TRBV20-1 and J is TRBJ2-7; TRBD2 matches at 8 bases. The CDR3 has 14 residues. Germline-derived CDR1 and CDR2 are DFQATT and SNEGSKA (reference sequence). Trimming cost V 3 bases and J 4 bases; bases outside gene matches: 8. The CDR3 DNA reads as TGCAGTGCTAGGCGGGGGGAAGGACTTTACGAGCAGTACTTC. It codes for CSARRGEGLYEQYF.

V usage is TRBV20-1 and J usage is TRBJ2-7, with D possibly TRBD2 on 5 matching bases. The germline gives CDR1 DFQATT, CDR2 SNEGSKA (reference sequence). V dropped 0 bases and J dropped 6 bases, with 21 bases sitting between them. This CDR3 has 16 residues. CDR3 nucleotide sequence: TGCAGTGCTAGAGAGGCCAACCGTGGAGGCCCTGTCGAGCAGTACTTC. Amino acids: CSAREANRGGPVEQYF.

V is TRBV12-3 or TRBV12-4 and J is TRBJ2-2, with D tentatively TRBD2 (5 bases). The CDR3 covers 17 residues. V was pared by 7 bases and J by 1 base, with 19 bases between. In DNA, the CDR3 is TGTGCCAGCACTTTCGGGCTGAGGGCCGTGAACACCGGGGAGCTGTTTTTT. Translation: CASTFGLRAVNTGELFF.

This clonotype was counted many times. The rearrangement uses TRBV25-1 and TRBJ2-4; D unresolved. The CDR3 contains 11 residues. V was shortened by 3 bases and J by 8 bases, with 5 bases between the two germline ends. The germline CDR1 and CDR2 sequences are MGHDK and SYGVNS. CDR3 DNA: TGTGCCAGCAGTGAGGGATACATTCAGTACTTC. This sequence encodes CASSEGYIQYF.

This clonotype was counted only a few times. This chain uses TRBV7-8 with TRBJ2-5; D is possibly TRBD2 (5 bases). CDR3 length: 14 residues. V lost 5 bases to trimming and J lost 2 bases, with 12 bases between them. Germline V gene lookup returns CDR1 SGHVS and CDR2 FQNEAQ. This CDR3 is CASSRRTEQETQYF. The CDR3 DNA sequence: TGTGCCAGCAGCCGCCGGACTGAACAAGAGACCCAGTACTTC. The full variable domain, its missing parts supplied by reference TRBV7-8 and TRBJ2-5, is GAGVSQSPRYKVAKRGQDVALRCDPISGHVSLFWYQQALGQGPEFLTYFQNEAQLDKSGLPSDRFFAERPEGSVSTLKIQRTQQEDSAVYLCASSRRTEQETQYFGPGTRLLVL.

This clonotype has just a few counts. The chain combines TRBV12-3 or TRBV12-4 with TRBJ2-7; D call uncertain. This CDR3 region has 16 residues. The germline V and J ends were trimmed by 0 bases and 2 bases, with 14 bases remaining between them. In nucleotides, the CDR3 is TGTGCCAGCAGTTTAGCGCGTCAGTGGGAACCCTACGAGCAGTACTTC. Translation gives CASSLARQWEPYEQYF.

This chain connects TRBV3-1 to TRBJ2-6; 7 bases line up with TRBD1. Trimming cost V 4 bases and J 0 bases; bases outside gene matches: 12. CDR3 size: 19 residues. Germline V gene data show CDR1 as LGHDT and CDR2 as YNNKEL (reference sequence). CDR3 sequence (DNA): TGTGCCAGCAGCCTTGGTTCCGGGACAGTAAGCTCTGGGGCCAACGTCCTGACTTTC. Protein product: CASSLGSGTVSSGANVLTF.

V and J are TRBV2 and TRBJ2-1; no reliable D call. CDR1 is SNHLY and CDR2 is FYNNEI in the germline V gene. The CDR3 length is 11 residues. V dropped 5 bases and J dropped 11 bases, with 10 bases sitting between them. CDR3 in amino acids: CASSLSTKQFF. In DNA, the CDR3 is TGTGCCAGCAGTTTGTCCACTAAGCAGTTCTTC.

The V call is TRBV3-1, the J call TRBJ2-5; 10 nucleotides align to TRBD1. J gave up 2 bases and V 4 bases, and 7 bases lay outside the gene matches. This CDR3 region has 16 residues. Germline CDR1 LGHDT, CDR2 YNNKEL (reference sequence). CDR3 nucleotide sequence: TGTGCCAGCAGCCTAAGGGACAGGGGATCACAAGAGACCCAGTACTTC. Its protein product is CASSLRDRGSQETQYF.